This TCR beta chain was profiled in a study of blood T cell repertoires in COVID-19. Assay: immunoSEQ multiplex PCR; the TCRdb copy retains only in-frame clones and omits some. The table shows over 90,000 clones, with less than 90% occurring only once. This clone was seen once. CDR3 length equals 15 residues. J lost 5 bases, V lost 2 bases, and 4 bases had no gene match. Germline V CDR1 and CDR2: SNHLY, FYNNEI. This chain connects TRBV2 to TRBJ2-2; 8 nucleotides line up with TRBD1. The sequencing input was peripheral blood. The TCR comes from a human donor in a cohort sampled during active COVID-19. The CDR3 spells CASSERQGRTGELFF. CDR3 DNA: TGTGCCAGCAGTGAAAGACAGGGGAGGACCGGGGAGCTGTTTTTT.